The clone carrying this T cell receptor (beta chain) came up a few times. Its matching antigen is unknown. Method: immunoSEQ multiplex PCR; TCRdb's copy keeps in-frame clones and lacks some. The sample shows around 100,000 clones, approximately 84% of them seen only once. This sample is drawn from a study of T cell responses to AZD1222 COVID-19 vaccine. Study-wide points: Only six or seven AZD1222 recipients tested seropositive at baseline.

The CDR3 consists of 14 residues. In germline, CDR1 is MGHRA, CDR2 YSYEKL. Trimming removed 4 bases at V and 6 bases at J, with 12 bases between. This receptor was identified in an adult in good health. The material sequenced was peripheral blood, taken on day 0 of AZD1222 vaccination. The chain has TRBV4-1 and TRBJ1-4; the D is unclear. The CDR3 DNA reads as TGCGCCAGCAGCCCTCTAGGGCCCGATGAAAAACTGTTTTTT. It codes for CASSPLGPDEKLFF.